One sample yielded the 27 T cell receptor beta chains listed below, sequenced in a study of graft-versus-host responses after intestinal transplantation. What these receptors recognize is not known. Generated by immunoSEQ multiplex PCR, the TCRdb table keeps only in-frame clones and is missing some. This table has more than 65,000 clones, approximately 87% appearing once. The input for sequencing was unstimulated CD4+ T cells sorted from spleen or lymph node cells, taken before transplant. Receptor source: a human donor who was the organ donor for an intestinal transplant.

V and J are TRBV11-2 and TRBJ1-6; TRBD1 aligns across 9 bases. V lost 2 bases to trimming and J lost 7 bases; unmatched junction nucleotides: 9. Germline CDR1 SGHAT, CDR2 FQNNGV. The CDR3 length is 17 residues. The CDR3 coding sequence is TGTGCCAGCAGCTTAATAGGGCCGGGACAGGGCAATTCACCCCTCCACTTT. Translated, it gives CASSLIGPGQGNSPLHF.

The V gene is TRBV5-1, the J gene TRBJ2-3; D is perhaps TRBD2 (5 bases). V shed 0 bases and J shed 7 bases, with 9 bases lying between them. CDR1 is SGHRS and CDR2 is YFSETQ in the germline V gene. The CDR3 runs 13 residues. The CDR3 here is CASSLDQDYTQYF. In nucleotides, the CDR3 is TGCGCCAGCAGCTTGGACCAGGACTATACGCAGTATTTT.

The chain is built from TRBV5-1 and TRBJ2-2, with 7 bases identical to TRBD1. V lost 2 bases to trimming and J lost 5 bases; unmatched junction nucleotides: 3. CDR3 size: 14 residues. Germline CDR1 is SGHRS and CDR2 is YFSETQ. CDR3 region: CASSLTGVTGELFF. CDR3 DNA sequence: TGCGCCAGCAGCTTAACAGGGGTTACCGGGGAGCTGTTTTTT.

The rearrangement uses TRBV28 and TRBJ1-5, with 8 bases identical to TRBD1. The CDR3 spans 14 residues. Per germline, CDR1 MDHEN and CDR2 SYDVKM. The V gene end was trimmed by 4 bases and the J gene end by 6 bases; junction bases not matched to a gene: 5. The CDR3 DNA is TGTGCCAGCAGTTCCCTCAGGGGGCTTCAGCCCCAGCATTTT. Translating gives CASSSLRGLQPQHF. Filled out from reference TRBV28 and TRBJ1-5, the complete variable domain reads DVKVTQSSRYLVKRTGEKVFLECVQDMDHENMFWYRQDPGLGLRLIYFSYDVKMKEKGDIPEGYSVSREKKERFSLILESASTNQTSMYLCASSSLRGLQPQHFGDGTRLSIL.

Concerning this clone itself: Relative to the germline gene, one junction end is altered; a read error may explain this. V and J are TRBV7-7 and TRBJ1-3; possible D gene TRBD1, 6 bases. The CDR3 is made up of 13 amino acids. The germline V gene has CDR1 SSHAT and CDR2 FNYEAQ (reference sequence). The CDR3 nucleotides are TGTGCTAGCAGCCCAGGGGTCGGAAACACCATATATTTT. It translates to CASSPGVGNTIYF.

This chain links TRBV6-6 with TRBJ2-5; D call uncertain. CDR3 length: 15 amino acids. The germline V and J ends were trimmed by 0 bases and 2 bases, with 10 bases remaining between them. From germline, CDR1 is MNHNY and CDR2 SVGAGI (reference sequence). The DNA of the CDR3 is TGTGCCAGCAGTTACTCGAAACTAAAACAAGAGACCCAGTACTTC. As protein: CASSYSKLKQETQYF.

This sequence joins TRBV27 and TRBJ2-7, with D unclear. V lost 7 bases and J 7 bases, leaving 23 bases between the germline ends. The CDR3 consists of 15 residues. Per germline, CDR1 MNHEY and CDR2 SMNVEV (reference sequence). The chain's CDR3 is CASTATGETLGEQYV. For the CDR3, the DNA is TGTGCCAGCACCGCCACCGGAGAGACGCTCGGAGAGCAGTACGTC.

CDR3 sequence: CASSFARNSNQPQHF. The DNA for the CDR3 is TGTGCCAGCAGCTTTGCGCGGAATAGCAATCAGCCCCAGCATTTT. The chain employs TRBV7-2 and TRBJ1-5, with D unclear. The CDR3 contains 15 residues. V was trimmed by 3 bases and J by 0 bases, leaving 9 bases between them. Germline loops: CDR1 SGHTA, CDR2 FQGNSA.

This clone has a handful of counts. This chain uses TRBV4-2 with TRBJ1-6; 7 bases agree with TRBD1. Germline V CDR1 and CDR2: LGHNA, YNFKEQ. This CDR3 contains 18 residues. Unmatched junction bases numbered 9, after V lost 0 bases and J lost 4 bases. CDR3 coding DNA: TGTGCCAGCAGCCAAGACTCAGGGGGAACCTCTTATAATTCACCCCTCCACTTT. Its protein is CASSQDSGGTSYNSPLHF.

The genes are TRBV6-1 and TRBJ2-7; possibly TRBD1 for D (6 bases). Germline V gives CDR1 MNHNS, CDR2 SASEGT. V gave up 6 bases and J gave up 4 bases, with 19 bases separating them. The CDR3 runs 15 residues. The CDR3 protein is CASRETVDREYEQYV. DNA of the CDR3: TGTGCCAGCAGAGAAACCGTGGACAGAGAATACGAGCAGTACGTC.

The chain couples TRBV27 to TRBJ2-1; the D gene is possibly TRBD1 (5 bases). Per the germline V gene, CDR1 is MNHEY and CDR2 is SMNVEV (reference sequence). The length of the CDR3 is 15 residues. Trimming shortened V by 6 bases and J by 4 bases, and 16 bases separated the two germline ends. Here the CDR3 reads CASSTLYRRYNEQFF. The CDR3 nucleotides are TGTGCCAGCAGCACCCTTTACAGGCGATACAATGAGCAGTTCTTC.

The chain joins TRBV28 to TRBJ1-1; tentative D call: TRBD1 (5 bases). The ends were cut back, 2 bases at V and 2 bases at J, with 9 bases in the middle. This CDR3 has 14 residues. CDR1 MDHEN and CDR2 SYDVKM come from the germline V gene. This CDR3 is CASSLLGTNTEAFF. The CDR3 nucleotides are TGTGCCAGCAGTTTACTAGGGACTAACACTGAAGCTTTCTTT.

The gene calls are TRBV27 and TRBJ1-4; D possibly corresponds to TRBD1 (5 bases). Germline values: CDR1 MNHEY, CDR2 SMNVEV (reference sequence). The V gene lost 2 bases and the J gene lost 11 bases, with 12 bases spanning the gap. The CDR3 extends over 13 amino acids. The CDR3 loop reads CASSLGQGRKLFF. CDR3 nucleotide sequence: TGTGCCAGCAGTTTAGGGCAGGGTAGGAAACTGTTTTTT.

V is TRBV5-1 and J is TRBJ1-1; no clear D gene. V was shortened by 8 bases and J by 7 bases, with 30 bases between the two germline ends. The CDR3 contains 17 residues. Germline V gene data show CDR1 as SGHRS and CDR2 as YFSETQ. The chain's CDR3 is CARLNMGAPYEVGEAFF. As DNA, the CDR3 is TGCGCCAGGCTTAATATGGGCGCCCCGTATGAAGTTGGTGAAGCTTTCTTT. The entire variable domain, with the rest obtained from reference TRBV5-1 and TRBJ1-1, is as follows: KAGVTQTPRYLIKTRGQQVTLSCSPISGHRSVSWYQQTPGQGLQFLFEYFSETQRNKGNFPGRFSGRQFSNSRSEMNVSTLELGDSALYLCARLNMGAPYEVGEAFFGQGTRLTVV.

This clone was counted a single time. V is TRBV5-1 and J is TRBJ2-3, with 11 bases lining up with TRBD2. CDR3 size: 15 residues. V was pared by 3 bases and J by 4 bases, with 4 bases of the junction left unmatched. In germline, CDR1 is SGHRS, CDR2 YFSETQ. DNA of the CDR3: TGCGCCAGCAGCTATCTTAGCGGGGGGGCAGATACGCAGTATTTT. Protein product: CASSYLSGGADTQYF.

V usage is TRBV30 and J usage is TRBJ1-5; 8 nucleotides align to TRBD1. The V gene end was trimmed by 2 bases and the J gene end by 2 bases; junction bases not matched to a gene: 14. The CDR3 totals 18 residues. From germline, CDR1 is GTSNPN and CDR2 SVGIG (reference sequence). The CDR3 spells CAWSHTTGVFLGNQPQHF. CDR3 DNA sequence: TGTGCCTGGAGTCATACGACAGGGGTTTTTTTGGGCAATCAGCCCCAGCATTTT.

V and J are TRBV6-1 and TRBJ2-2, with a possible D match to TRBD1 (5 bases). The germline gives CDR1 MNHNS, CDR2 SASEGT. The germline V and J ends were trimmed by 8 bases and 1 base, with 14 bases remaining between them. The length of the CDR3 is 15 residues. The CDR3 sequence is CASVMSQVNTGELFF. The DNA for the CDR3 is TGTGCCAGCGTAATGTCACAGGTGAACACCGGGGAGCTGTTTTTT.

This clone was seen only once. This chain uses TRBV9 with TRBJ2-1, with 10 nucleotides matching TRBD1. Germline lookup yields CDR1 SGDLS and CDR2 YYNGEE. Trimming cost V 0 bases and J 7 bases; bases outside gene matches: 4. The CDR3 extends over 15 amino acids. The CDR3 bases are TGTGCCAGCAGCGTAGGGGGACAGGGGAGGAATGAGCAGTTCTTC. This gives the protein CASSVGGQGRNEQFF. Complete variable domain (other parts from reference TRBV9 and TRBJ2-1): DSGVTQTPKHLITATGQRVTLRCSPRSGDLSVYWYQQSLDQGLQFLIQYYNGEERAKGNILERFSAQQFPDLHSELNLSSLELGDSALYFCASSVGGQGRNEQFFGPGTRLTVL.

A word on this clone: Relative to the germline gene, one junction end is altered; a read error may explain this. V is TRBV2 and J is TRBJ1-2; TRBD1 might be the D (5 bases). There are 11 residues in the CDR3. Per germline, CDR1 SNHLY and CDR2 FYNNEI. In DNA, the CDR3 is TGTGCCAGCAGGGGGGGATGGTCGTTCTCCTTC. It translates to CASRGGWSFSF.

This clone was counted once. J is TRBJ1-2 and V is TRBV5-5; D remains unclear. The CDR3 length is 14 residues. Germline loops: CDR1 SGHKS, CDR2 YYEKEE (reference sequence). Trimming shortened V by 1 base and J by 2 bases, and 9 bases separated the two germline ends. The CDR3, as DNA: TGTGCCAGCAGCTTGATGGCGGTGAACTATGGCTACACCTTC. It codes for CASSLMAVNYGYTF.

This chain links TRBV6-1 with TRBJ2-1, with 15 bases lining up with TRBD2. The CDR3 length is 18 residues. J was trimmed by 2 bases and V by 4 bases; bases with no gene match: 6. CDR1 and CDR2 (germline): MNHNS, SASEGT. In DNA form, the CDR3 reads TGTGCCAGCAGTGCGACAGGGACTAGCGGGGGGACCTACAATGAGCAGTTCTTC. Translation: CASSATGTSGGTYNEQFF.

J is TRBJ1-1 and V is TRBV6-4; TRBD1 matches at 7 bases. J was trimmed by 1 base and V by 9 bases; bases with no gene match: 8. From germline, CDR1 is MRHNA and CDR2 SNTAGT. The CDR3 loop spans 14 amino acids. CDR3 DNA: TGTGCCAGTTACAAGGGACAGCGGAACACTGAAGCTTTCTTT. It encodes CASYKGQRNTEAFF.

The V gene is TRBV2, the J gene TRBJ1-3; TRBD1 matches at 7 bases. The CDR3 is made up of 14 amino acids. Germline CDR1 is SNHLY and CDR2 is FYNNEI. Trimming took 6 bases from V and 4 from J; bases not matched to a gene: 6. In nucleotides, the CDR3 is TGTGCCAGCAGCGAAATGACAGGGGGAAACACCATATATTTT. Residues: CASSEMTGGNTIYF. The full variable domain, with the rest looked up from reference TRBV2 and TRBJ1-3, is EPEVTQTPSHQVTQMGQEVILRCVPISNHLYFYWYRQILGQKVEFLVSFYNNEISEKSEIFDDQFSVERPDGSNFTLKIRSTKLEDSAMYFCASSEMTGGNTIYFGEGSWLTVV.

The chain combines TRBV27 with TRBJ1-6; a weak D match, TRBD1 (5 bases). Germline assignment: CDR1 MNHEY and CDR2 SMNVEV (reference sequence). V was clipped by 6 bases and J by 7 bases, with 16 bases between them. The CDR3 has 15 residues. The CDR3 spells CASSLTIAGNSPLHF. The CDR3 bases are TGTGCCAGCAGCCTAACTATCGCAGGGAATTCACCCCTCCACTTT.

This chain connects TRBV19 to TRBJ2-7; a possible D gene is TRBD2 (7 bases). CDR1 and CDR2 from the germline V gene are LNHDA and SQIVND (reference sequence). Trimming left V 7 bases short and J 2 bases short, with 24 bases between. CDR3 length equals 17 residues. For the CDR3, the DNA is TGTGCCAGTACTCCGCGTCAAGGGGGGGCGGGGGCCTACGAGCAGTACGTC. It codes for CASTPRQGGAGAYEQYV.

CDR3 in amino acids: CASSETFTGTGDYEQYV. As DNA, the CDR3 is TGTGCCAGCAGTGAAACTTTTACTGGGACAGGGGACTACGAGCAGTACGTC. The chain combines TRBV6-1 with TRBJ2-7; 10 nucleotides line up with TRBD1. The germline V gene encodes CDR1 MNHNS and CDR2 SASEGT. This CDR3 spans 17 amino acids. V lost 2 bases, J lost 3 bases, and 10 bases stayed unmatched.

This clone occurred once. The V call is TRBV9, the J call TRBJ2-3; TRBD2 might be the D (7 bases). The CDR3 sequence is 14 residues long. Trimming pared 0 bases from V and 3 bases from J, leaving 8 bases between. Germline-derived CDR1 and CDR2 are SGDLS and YYNGEE. The CDR3 sequence is CASSVEGGTDTQYF. The CDR3 DNA reads as TGTGCCAGCAGCGTAGAGGGGGGGACAGATACGCAGTATTTT.